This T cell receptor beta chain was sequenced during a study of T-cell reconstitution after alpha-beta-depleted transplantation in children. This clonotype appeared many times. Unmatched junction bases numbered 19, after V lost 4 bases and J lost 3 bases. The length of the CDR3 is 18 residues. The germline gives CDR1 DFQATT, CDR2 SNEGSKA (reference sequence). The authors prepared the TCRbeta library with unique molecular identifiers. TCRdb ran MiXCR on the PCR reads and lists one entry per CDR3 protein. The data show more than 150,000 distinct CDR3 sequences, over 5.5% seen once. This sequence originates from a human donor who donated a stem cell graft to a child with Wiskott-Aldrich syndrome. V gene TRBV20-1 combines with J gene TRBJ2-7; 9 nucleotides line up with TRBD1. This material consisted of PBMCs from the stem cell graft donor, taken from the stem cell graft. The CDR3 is CSAKSRDRVSLILYEQYF. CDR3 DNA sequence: TGCAGTGCTAAGAGCCGGGACAGGGTTTCCCTCATTCTCTACGAGCAGTACTTC.